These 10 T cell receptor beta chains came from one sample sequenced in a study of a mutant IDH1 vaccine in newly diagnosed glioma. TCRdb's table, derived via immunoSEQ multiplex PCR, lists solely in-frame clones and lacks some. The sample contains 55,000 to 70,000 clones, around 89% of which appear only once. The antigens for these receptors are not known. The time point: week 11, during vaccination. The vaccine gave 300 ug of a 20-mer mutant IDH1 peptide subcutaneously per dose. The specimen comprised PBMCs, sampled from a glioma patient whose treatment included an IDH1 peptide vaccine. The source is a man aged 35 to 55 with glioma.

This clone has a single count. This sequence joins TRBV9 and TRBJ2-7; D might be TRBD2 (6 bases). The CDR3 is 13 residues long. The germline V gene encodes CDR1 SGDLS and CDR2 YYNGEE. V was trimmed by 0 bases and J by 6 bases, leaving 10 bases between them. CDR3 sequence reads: CASSVVAGFEQYF. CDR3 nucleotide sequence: TGTGCCAGCAGCGTAGTGGCGGGATTCGAGCAGTACTTC.

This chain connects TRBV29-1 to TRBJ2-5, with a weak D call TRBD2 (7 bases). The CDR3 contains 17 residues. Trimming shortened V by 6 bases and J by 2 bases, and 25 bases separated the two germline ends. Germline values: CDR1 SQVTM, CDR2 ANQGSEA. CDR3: CSVRGAGATSNQETQYF. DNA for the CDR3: TGCAGCGTGAGGGGGGCGGGGGCCACAAGCAATCAAGAGACCCAGTACTTC.

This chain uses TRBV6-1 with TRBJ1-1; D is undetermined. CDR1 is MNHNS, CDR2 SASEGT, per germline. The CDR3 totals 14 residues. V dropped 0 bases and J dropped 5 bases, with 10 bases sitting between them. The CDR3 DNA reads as TGTGCCAGCAGTGAAGCGCGGGGAGGGACTGAAGCTTTCTTT. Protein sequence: CASSEARGGTEAFF.

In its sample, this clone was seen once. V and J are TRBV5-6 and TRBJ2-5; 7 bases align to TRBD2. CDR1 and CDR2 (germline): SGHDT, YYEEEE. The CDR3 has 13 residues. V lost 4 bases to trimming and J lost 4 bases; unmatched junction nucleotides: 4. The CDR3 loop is CASSLGLVETQYF. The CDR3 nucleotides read TGTGCCAGCAGCCTCGGACTAGTAGAGACCCAGTACTTC.

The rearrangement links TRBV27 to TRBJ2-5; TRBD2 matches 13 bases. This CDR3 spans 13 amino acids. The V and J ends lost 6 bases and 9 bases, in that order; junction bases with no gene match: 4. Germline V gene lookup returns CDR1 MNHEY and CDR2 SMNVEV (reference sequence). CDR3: CASSTGTSGAQYF. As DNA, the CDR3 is TGTGCCAGCAGCACCGGGACTAGCGGGGCCCAGTACTTC.

In DNA form, the CDR3 reads TGCGCCAGCAGCCAAGCCCGCGAAACGGAAGAGACCCAGTACTTC. Residues: CASSQARETEETQYF. The chain couples TRBV4-1 to TRBJ2-5, with D uncertain. CDR1 is MGHRA, CDR2 YSYEKL, per germline. CDR3 length equals 15 residues. V was cut by 1 base and J by 3 bases, with 12 bases left in between.

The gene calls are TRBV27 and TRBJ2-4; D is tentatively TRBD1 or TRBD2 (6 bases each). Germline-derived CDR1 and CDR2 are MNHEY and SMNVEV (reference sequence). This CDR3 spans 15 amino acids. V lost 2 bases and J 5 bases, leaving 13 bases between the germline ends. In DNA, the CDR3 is TGTGCCAGCAGTTTAATTGGGGGGCTGGAAAACATTCAGTACTTC. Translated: CASSLIGGLENIQYF.

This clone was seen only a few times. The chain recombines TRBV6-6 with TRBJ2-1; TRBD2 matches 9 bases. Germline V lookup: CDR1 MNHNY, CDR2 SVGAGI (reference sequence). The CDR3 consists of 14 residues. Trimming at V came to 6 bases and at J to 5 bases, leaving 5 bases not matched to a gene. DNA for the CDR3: TGTGCCAGCAGGCGGGGGGGTCTTGACAATGAGCAGTTCTTC. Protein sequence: CASRRGGLDNEQFF.

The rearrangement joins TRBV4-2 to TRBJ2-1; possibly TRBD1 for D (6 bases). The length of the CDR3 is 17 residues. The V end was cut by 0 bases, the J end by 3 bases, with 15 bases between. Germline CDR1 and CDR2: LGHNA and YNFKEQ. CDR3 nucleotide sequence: TGTGCCAGCAGCCAAGATCTGAACAGGGACCGCTACAATGAGCAGTTCTTC. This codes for CASSQDLNRDRYNEQFF.

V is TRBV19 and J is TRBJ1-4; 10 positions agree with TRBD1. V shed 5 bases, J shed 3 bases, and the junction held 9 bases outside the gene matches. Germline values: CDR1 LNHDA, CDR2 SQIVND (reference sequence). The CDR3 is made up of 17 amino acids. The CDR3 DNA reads TGTGCCAGTAGTCCCCGGGACAGGGGAGTTCCTAATGAAAAACTGTTTTTT. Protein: CASSPRDRGVPNEKLFF.